This paragraph covers one T cell receptor (beta chain) sequence. Its target is unknown. Analysis of PBMCs was direct, with no culture step. This CDR3 comprises 14 residues. V lost 5 bases, J lost 0 bases, and 8 bases lay in between. Germline loops: CDR1 SEHNR, CDR2 FQNEAQ (reference sequence). This record belongs to a study of neoadjuvant anti-PD-1 for oral cavity cancer. Looking at the study overall: Before surgery, most patients got three to four biweekly 3 mg/kg nivolumab doses. Patients without progression received a fourth nivolumab dose around day 43, then surgical resection on days 50-56. General observations from the study: Treg/Th17 ratio rose with pretreatment blood and fell with post-treatment tumor TCRbeta clonality.

The repertoire was sequenced with immunoSEQ multiplex PCR; TCRdb's copy has only in-frame clones and lacks some. Among 15,000 to 20,000 clones, roughly 78% were seen once, and the ten largest hold over 2.5%. The V and J genes are TRBV7-9 and TRBJ2-4; D gene ambiguous. Sequenced here: PBMCs, sampled before nivolumab (anti-PD-1) treatment. The origin of this receptor is a person between 35 and 79 years old with oral cavity squamous cell carcinoma. The CDR3 reads CASSLGLAKNIQYF. The CDR3 region has the DNA TGTGCCAGCAGCCTCGGATTAGCCAAAAACATTCAGTACTTC.